Below, one TCR beta chain is given with its context. This sample was included in a study of blood T cell repertoires in COVID-19. The CDR3 has 14 amino acids. The trim removed 8 bases at V and 5 bases at J, leaving 6 bases unmatched. CDR1 and CDR2 (germline): LNHDA, SQIVND (reference sequence). This table comes from immunoSEQ multiplex PCR, and its TCRdb copy is limited to in-frame clones, with some not included. This repertoire shows over 150,000 clones, 83% found once; its top ten account for over 2%. Sequencing was carried out using peripheral blood. The V gene is TRBV19, the J gene TRBJ2-5; 12 bases are a match to TRBD1. This clonotype was sampled from a woman aged 80 or over with acute or convalescent COVID-19. The CDR3 DNA reads as TGTGCCAGTGGGGGGACAGGGGGCTTGGAGACCCAGTACTTC. It is translated as CASGGTGGLETQYF.